These 25 T cell receptor beta chains were sequenced from one sample in a study of T cell responses to AZD1222 COVID-19 vaccine. The method was immunoSEQ multiplex PCR; TCRdb's version includes in-frame clones alone and lacks a portion of them. The sample carries approximately 180,000 clones, approximately 90% recorded once. The material sequenced was peripheral blood, taken 28 days after the second dose of the MenACWY control vaccine. The receptors come from an adult who received the MenACWY meningococcal vaccine as a control.

This CDR3 is CASSLAGAGRRADTQYF. The CDR3 bases are TGTGCCAGCAGCTTAGCGGGGGCGGGAAGAAGGGCAGATACGCAGTATTTT. The rearrangement joins TRBV7-8 to TRBJ2-3; D is perhaps TRBD1 or TRBD2 (6 bases each). Germline CDR1 is SGHVS and CDR2 is FQNEAQ. V was clipped by 0 bases and J by 4 bases, with 17 bases between them. The CDR3 contains 17 residues. The full variable domain, in which reference TRBV7-8 and TRBJ2-3 provide the parts outside the CDR3, is GAGVSQSPRYKVAKRGQDVALRCDPISGHVSLFWYQQALGQGPEFLTYFQNEAQLDKSGLPSDRFFAERPEGSVSTLKIQRTQQEDSAVYLCASSLAGAGRRADTQYFGPGTRLTVL.

This clone was detected only a few times. V and J are TRBV12-3 or TRBV12-4 and TRBJ1-5; TRBD1 is a possible D gene (5 bases). The length of the CDR3 is 13 residues. Trimming left V 7 bases short and J 3 bases short, with 10 bases between. CDR3 nucleotides: TGTGCCAGCATGGGGCAGCTCAATCAGCCCCAGCATTTT. It yields the protein CASMGQLNQPQHF.

The chain combines TRBV7-9 with TRBJ2-5; D unclear. CDR3 length: 12 residues. The V gene lost 7 bases and the J gene lost 2 bases, with 8 bases spanning the gap. Per the germline V gene, CDR1 is SEHNR and CDR2 is FQNEAQ (reference sequence). The CDR3 reads CASKRHQETQYF. The CDR3 DNA reads TGTGCCAGCAAAAGGCATCAAGAGACCCAGTACTTC.

CDR3 sequence (DNA): TGTGCCACCAGTTCTTGGGGGAATGGCTACACCTTC. Translating gives CATSSWGNGYTF. The rearrangement links TRBV24-1 to TRBJ1-2; D possibly corresponds to TRBD1 (5 bases). Germline V gene data show CDR1 as KGHDR and CDR2 as SFDVKD. Trimming removed 6 bases from V and 6 bases from J, with 10 bases in between. This CDR3 has 12 amino acids.

The J gene is TRBJ1-1, the V gene TRBV28, with D tentatively TRBD1 (5 bases). CDR3 length: 15 residues. Trimming left V 2 bases short and J 5 bases short, with 15 bases between. Germline CDR1 and CDR2: MDHEN and SYDVKM. CDR3 in DNA: TGTGCCAGCAGTTTACAAGGGACCGAAGGGACTGAAGCTTTCTTT. This encodes CASSLQGTEGTEAFF. The variable domain in full, completed from reference TRBV28 and TRBJ1-1, reads DVKVTQSSRYLVKRTGEKVFLECVQDMDHENMFWYRQDPGLGLRLIYFSYDVKMKEKGDIPEGYSVSREKKERFSLILESASTNQTSMYLCASSLQGTEGTEAFFGQGTRLTVV.

The gene calls are TRBV10-1 and TRBJ2-7; 8 bases line up with TRBD1. V shed 0 bases and J 3 bases; nucleotides not matched to a gene: 4. Germline V gives CDR1 WNHNN, CDR2 SYGVQD (reference sequence). The CDR3 spans 15 residues. CDR3 in DNA: TGCGCCAGCAGTGAGTCGAAGGACAGGGACTACGAGCAGTACTTC. Its protein product is CASSESKDRDYEQYF.

The chain has TRBV28 and TRBJ2-6; 7 nucleotides match TRBD1. V dropped 4 bases and J dropped 4; count of bases not matched to a gene: 4. This CDR3 spans 15 amino acids. Germline V gene lookup returns CDR1 MDHEN and CDR2 SYDVKM. The CDR3 is CASSSTGVGANVLTF. The DNA of the CDR3 is TGTGCCAGCAGTTCAACAGGGGTCGGGGCCAACGTCCTGACTTTC.

The chain joins TRBV5-8 to TRBJ2-3; 7 nucleotides match TRBD2. The CDR3 spans 14 residues. Germline trimming cut 2 bases from V and 3 bases from J; bases unmatched to any gene: 3. Germline V CDR1 and CDR2: SGHTS, YDEGEE. The CDR3 nucleotides read TGTGCCAGCAGCTTCCGAGCGGGAACAGATACGCAGTATTTT. This sequence encodes CASSFRAGTDTQYF.

The chain employs TRBV9 and TRBJ1-2; D uncertain. The CDR3 totals 14 residues. In germline, CDR1 is SGDLS, CDR2 YYNGEE. V was trimmed by 0 bases and J by 1 base, leaving 7 bases between them. CDR3 nucleotides: TGTGCCAGCAGCGTAGGGCAGTTTAACTATGGCTACACCTTC. As protein: CASSVGQFNYGYTF.

The chain is built from TRBV7-8 and TRBJ2-7; D possibly corresponds to TRBD2 (6 bases). Germline V gene sequence: CDR1 SGHVS, CDR2 FQNEAQ. The CDR3 is 14 amino acids. Trimming left V 4 bases short and J 3 bases short, with 13 bases between. CDR3 sequence (DNA): TGTGCCAGCAGCTCGATGGGCGGGAACTACGAGCAGTACTTC. Translated, it gives CASSSMGGNYEQYF.

CDR3 DNA sequence: TGTGCTAGTGGAGAGACCGGGACCTTCAGCTACACCTTC. This gives the protein CASGETGTFSYTF. The chain couples TRBV12-5 to TRBJ1-2; possible D gene TRBD1, 5 bases. Trimming removed 6 bases from V and 9 bases from J, with 17 bases in between. The CDR3 has 13 residues. CDR1 is LGHNT and CDR2 is FRNRAP in the germline V gene. The variable domain in full, with the rest retrieved from reference TRBV12-5 and TRBJ1-2, is DARVTQTPRHKVTEMGQEVTMRCQPILGHNTVFWYRQTMMQGLELLAYFRNRAPLDDSGMPKDRFSAEMPDATLATLKIQPSEPRDSAVYFCASGETGTFSYTFGSGTRLTVV.

The gene calls are TRBV30 and TRBJ1-6; D unresolved. Trimming removed 0 bases from V and 7 bases from J, with 13 bases in between. CDR3 length: 15 residues. Looked up from germline, CDR1 is GTSNPN and CDR2 is SVGIG (reference sequence). The CDR3 nucleotides are TGTGCCTGGAGTGTATACGGGCGATCAAATTCACCCCTCCACTTT. This gives the protein CAWSVYGRSNSPLHF.

The chain is built from TRBV5-1 and TRBJ1-4, with a tentative D call TRBD1 (6 bases). The CDR3 is made up of 15 amino acids. Trimming removed 1 base at V and 3 bases at J, with 10 bases between. Germline V CDR1 and CDR2: SGHRS, YFSETQ. For the CDR3, the DNA is TGCGCCAGCAGCTTGATGGGGGGCTCTAATGAAAAACTGTTTTTT. Its protein product is CASSLMGGSNEKLFF.

In DNA, the CDR3 is TGTGCCACCGGTCATGGGGGGAACACTGAAGCTTTCTTT. Its protein product is CATGHGGNTEAFF. This chain joins TRBV24-1 and TRBJ1-1, with a tentative D call TRBD1 (5 bases). CDR1 and CDR2 (germline): KGHDR, SFDVKD. The CDR3 extends over 13 amino acids. Trimming pared 9 bases from V and 1 base from J, leaving 11 bases between.

The chain is built from TRBV28 and TRBJ1-3; D perhaps matches TRBD1 (5 bases). In germline, CDR1 is MDHEN, CDR2 SYDVKM. V dropped 7 bases and J dropped 6 bases, with 19 bases sitting between them. The CDR3 runs to 15 residues. CDR3 DNA: TGTGCCAGCAACCCCTCTCTGGGAGGGGAAAACACCATATATTTT. It translates to CASNPSLGGENTIYF. Based on the CDR3 plus reference TRBV28 and TRBJ1-3, the full variable domain is DVKVTQSSRYLVKRTGEKVFLECVQDMDHENMFWYRQDPGLGLRLIYFSYDVKMKEKGDIPEGYSVSREKKERFSLILESASTNQTSMYLCASNPSLGGENTIYFGEGSWLTVV.

This chain links TRBV7-7 with TRBJ2-3; TRBD2 aligns across 9 bases. CDR3 length: 15 amino acids. The J segment lost 7 bases and the V segment lost 5 bases, leaving 10 bases of the junction unmatched. Germline-derived CDR1 and CDR2 are SSHAT and FNYEAQ (reference sequence). CDR3 protein: CASSPRLAAMHTQYF. CDR3 nucleotides: TGTGCCAGCAGCCCTAGACTAGCGGCCATGCATACGCAGTATTTT.

This chain links TRBV11-2 with TRBJ2-1, with 14 bases fitting TRBD2. The CDR3 loop spans 17 amino acids. Germline V gives CDR1 SGHAT, CDR2 FQNNGV. The junction had 7 bases not matched to a gene; V was cut back by 1 base and J by 8 bases. The CDR3 here is CASSLGLAGGGWDEQFF. CDR3 in DNA: TGTGCCAGCAGCTTAGGACTAGCGGGAGGGGGTTGGGATGAGCAGTTCTTC. Variable domain in full (rest from reference TRBV11-2 and TRBJ2-1): EAGVAQSPRYKIIEKRQSVAFWCNPISGHATLYWYQQILGQGPKLLIQFQNNGVVDDSQLPKDRFSAERLKGVDSTLKIQPAKLEDSAVYLCASSLGLAGGGWDEQFFGPGTRLTVL.

The chain employs TRBV7-3 and TRBJ2-5, with 9 bases that match TRBD1. From germline, CDR1 is SGHTA and CDR2 FQGTGA. V shed 1 base and J 1 base; nucleotides not matched to a gene: 10. The CDR3 extends over 18 amino acids. The CDR3 loop reads CASSLKGQGGSTQETQYF. CDR3 DNA sequence: TGTGCCAGCAGCTTAAAGGGACAGGGAGGATCGACCCAAGAGACCCAGTACTTC. The complete variable domain, with remaining parts taken from reference TRBV7-3 and TRBJ2-5, reads GAGVSQTPSNKVTEKGKYVELRCDPISGHTALYWYRQSLGQGPEFLIYFQGTGAADDSGLPNDRFFAVRPEGSVSTLKIQRTERGDSAVYLCASSLKGQGGSTQETQYFGPGTRLLVL.

The rearrangement uses TRBV28 and TRBJ1-2, with TRBD1 matching over 9 bases. Unmatched junction bases numbered 9, after V lost 5 bases and J lost 8 bases. The CDR3 sequence is 14 residues long. CDR1 MDHEN and CDR2 SYDVKM come from the germline V gene. The CDR3 sequence is CASSPAGTGRGYTF. CDR3 sequence (DNA): TGTGCCAGCAGTCCGGCCGGGACAGGGCGAGGCTACACCTTC.

This clone occurred a few times. This chain joins TRBV4-2 and TRBJ1-3, with D possibly being TRBD1 (6 bases). This CDR3 contains 14 residues. The V gene's germline CDR1 is LGHNA and CDR2 YNFKEQ. Trimming took 1 base from V and 5 from J, leaving 9 bases between them. For the CDR3, the DNA is TGTGCCAGCAGCCAAGCCGGACAGCGAAACACCATATATTTT. This gives the protein CASSQAGQRNTIYF.

The V gene is TRBV29-1, the J gene TRBJ1-1; no firm D call. The CDR3 spans 10 residues. The germline CDR1 and CDR2 sequences are SQVTM and ANQGSEA. V was clipped by 7 bases and J by 8 bases, with 11 bases between them. CDR3 amino acids: CSALDGEAFF. The CDR3 nucleotides read TGCAGCGCCCTGGACGGAGAAGCTTTCTTT. Drawing the rest from reference TRBV29-1 and TRBJ1-1, the complete variable domain is SAVISQKPSRDICQRGTSLTIQCQVDSQVTMMFWYRQQPGQSLTLIATANQGSEATYESGFVIDKFPISRPNLTFSTLTVSNMSPEDSSIYLCSALDGEAFFGQGTRLTVV.

V is TRBV10-2 and J is TRBJ2-1; 7 bases line up with TRBD2. Germline V gene data show CDR1 as WSHSY and CDR2 as SAAADI. The CDR3 totals 15 residues. The V gene end was trimmed by 6 bases and the J gene end by 4 bases; junction bases not matched to a gene: 9. CDR3 nucleotides: TGCGCCAGCAGCCTTCCGGGACTATCTTACAATGAGCAGTTCTTC. Translated: CASSLPGLSYNEQFF.

The rearrangement uses TRBV7-9 and TRBJ2-6, with 10 bases that match TRBD1. Per the germline V gene, CDR1 is SEHNR and CDR2 is FQNEAQ (reference sequence). The ends lost 1 base at V and 4 bases at J; junction bases unmatched: 4. This CDR3 comprises 17 residues. The CDR3 nucleotides read TGTGCCAGCAGCTTAGGACAGGGGGCCGGAGGGGCCAACGTCCTGACTTTC. Translation gives CASSLGQGAGGANVLTF. Full variable domain (rest looked up from reference TRBV7-9 and TRBJ2-6): DTGVSQNPRHKITKRGQNVTFRCDPISEHNRLYWYRQTLGQGPEFLTYFQNEAQLEKSRLLSDRFSAERPKGSFSTLEIQRTEQGDSAMYLCASSLGQGAGGANVLTFGAGSRLTVL.

V is TRBV28 and J is TRBJ1-2; D unresolved. Trimming left V 2 bases short and J 7 bases short, with 11 bases between. The CDR3 spans 13 residues. Germline CDR1 reads MDHEN; CDR2 reads SYDVKM. For the CDR3, the DNA is TGTGCCAGCAGTTTAGGGAGGTCGCGTGGCTACACCTTC. Protein sequence: CASSLGRSRGYTF.

The DNA for the CDR3 is TGTGCCAGTAGCCTTTGGGGGGCAGAGGGCACAGATACGCAGTATTTT. Translation gives CASSLWGAEGTDTQYF. This rearrangement joins TRBV19 to TRBJ2-3; possibly TRBD1 or TRBD2 for D (6 bases each). The V end lost 6 bases, the J end lost 1 base, and 17 bases lay between the germline ends. The CDR3 has 16 residues. Germline lookup yields CDR1 LNHDA and CDR2 SQIVND (reference sequence).